This is a list of T cell receptor beta chains from one sample in a study of blood T cells in healthy people across ages. TCRdb reprocessed the 5' RACE reads via MiXCR and lists one record per CDR3 protein. The table has 1.5 million to 2 million distinct CDR3 sequences, around 42% seen once. The source material was blood. The receptor source for this set is a human donor in good health. The CDR3 runs from the conserved cysteine through the conserved F or W. The D gene is left open where the match is weak. Rows give clone size only sometimes, using once, few, many, or a class for an expanded clone.

TRBJ2-7,TRBV27,few,.,CASSFSIGTVPYEQYF,TGTGCCAGCAGTTTTTCTATCGGGACGGTGCCCTACGAGCAGTACTTC
TRBJ1-5,TRBV7-9,many,TRBD1,CASSSTGAGDQPQHF,TGTGCCAGCAGCTCGACAGGGGCTGGGGATCAGCCCCAGCATTTT
TRBJ2-1,TRBV29-1,few,TRBD1,CSVMGQGGNEQFF,TGCAGCGTCATGGGACAGGGTGGGAATGAGCAGTTCTTC
TRBJ2-7,TRBV3-1,.,TRBD1,CASSRTGGSYGQYF,TGTGCCAGCAGCCGGACAGGGGGATCGTACGGGCAGTACTTC
TRBJ2-1,TRBV4-1,.,TRBD2,CASRLISGGIAYNEQFF,TGCGCCAGCAGACTCATTAGCGGGGGGATCGCCTACAATGAGCAGTTCTTC
TRBJ1-1,TRBV6-2/TRBV6-3,few,TRBD1,CASYSRGQPNTEAFF,TGTGCCAGCTACTCAAGGGGACAGCCTAACACTGAAGCTTTCTTT
TRBJ2-5,TRBV21-1,.,.,CASSKGTEGQETQYF,TGTGCCAGCAGCAAGGGCACTGAAGGACAAGAGACCCAGTACTTC
TRBJ1-2,TRBV2,.,TRBD1,CASRVSQGVYGYTF,TGTGCCAGCAGAGTCTCACAGGGGGTATATGGCTACACCTTC
TRBJ2-7,TRBV12-3/TRBV12-4,few,.,CASSLEASNEQYF,TGTGCCAGCAGTTTAGAGGCGTCTAACGAGCAGTACTTC
TRBJ2-5,TRBV11-2,few,.,CASSLTTGQETQYF,TGTGCCAGCAGCTTAACGACAGGTCAAGAGACCCAGTACTTC
TRBJ2-1,TRBV25-1,.,.,CASRAHRGGGDEQFF,TGTGCCAGCAGGGCCCACAGAGGGGGGGGAGATGAGCAGTTCTTC
TRBJ1-5,TRBV20-1,.,TRBD1,CSASLGQGGQPQHF,TGCAGTGCTAGCCTCGGACAGGGCGGGCAGCCCCAGCATTTT
TRBJ2-5,TRBV6-6,.,TRBD2,CASRTSGQRETQYF,TGTGCCAGCAGGACTAGCGGGCAGAGAGAGACCCAGTACTTC
TRBJ2-3,TRBV20-1,.,.,CSAREPRASRGPTDTQYF,TGCAGTGCTAGAGAACCACGGGCCTCGCGGGGTCCCACAGATACGCAGTATTTT
TRBJ2-1,TRBV29-1,.,.,CSVKGSNEQFF,TGCAGCGTTAAGGGAAGCAATGAGCAGTTCTTC
TRBJ2-5,TRBV5-4,.,TRBD2,CASSSERGGRVETQYF,TGTGCCAGCAGCAGTGAGCGGGGGGGCCGGGTGGAGACCCAGTACTTC
TRBJ2-1,TRBV7-9,.,.,CASSLAGRTNNEQFF,TGTGCCAGCAGCTTAGCAGGCCGGACTAACAATGAGCAGTTCTTC
TRBJ2-5,TRBV5-1,.,TRBD2,CASRVEGTTEETQYF,TGCGCCAGCAGGGTTGAGGGGACTACAGAAGAGACCCAGTACTTC
TRBJ2-1,TRBV29-1,.,.,CSVGQTDNEQFF,TGCAGCGTTGGACAGACCGACAATGAGCAGTTCTTC
TRBJ2-1,TRBV5-1,once,TRBD2,CASSKPGLAGSRSYNEQFF,TGCGCCAGCAGCAAACCGGGACTAGCGGGGTCCCGCTCCTACAATGAGCAGTTCTTC
TRBJ2-1,TRBV11-1,.,.,CASSSPGVSSYNEQFF,TGTGCCAGCAGCTCACCGGGGGTAAGCTCCTACAATGAGCAGTTCTTC
TRBJ2-1,TRBV27,.,TRBD2,CASSFRGGLYLEQFF,TGTGCCAGCAGTTTTCGGGGGGGCCTCTACCTTGAGCAGTTCTTC
TRBJ2-1,TRBV9,.,.,CANSVTSFGNEQFF,TGTGCCAACAGCGTAACGTCGTTCGGCAATGAGCAGTTCTTC
TRBJ1-5,TRBV20-1,.,.,CNARDYRSNQPQHF,TGCAATGCTAGAGATTACAGGAGCAATCAGCCCCAGCATTTT
TRBJ1-6,TRBV27,.,.,CASSWGYNSPLHF,TGTGCCAGCAGTTGGGGATATAATTCACCCCTCCACTTT
TRBJ1-2,TRBV28,.,TRBD1,CASSPHTGTGGGGGDGYTF,TGTGCCAGCAGTCCCCACACCGGGACAGGCGGGGGTGGGGGCGATGGCTACACCTTC
TRBJ2-4,TRBV6-2/TRBV6-3,.,.,CASSPPGHNIQYF,TGTGCCAGCAGTCCCCCGGGACATAACATTCAGTACTTC
TRBJ2-7,TRBV6-4,.,TRBD2,CASIRLAGLYEQYF,TGTGCCAGCATCCGACTAGCGGGCCTCTACGAGCAGTACTTC
TRBJ2-1,TRBV7-3,many,TRBD2,CASSQAGGAKFF,TGTGCCAGCAGCCAAGCGGGGGGCGCGAAGTTCTTC
TRBJ2-3,TRBV20-1,few,.,CSAIRQTYTDTQYF,TGCAGTGCTATAAGACAGACCTACACAGATACGCAGTATTTT
TRBJ1-4,TRBV4-1,few,.,CASSQDRGIGEKLFF,TGCGCCAGCAGCCAAGATCGGGGGATCGGTGAAAAACTGTTTTTT
TRBJ2-3,TRBV7-9,many,TRBD2,CASSPGLAGLDTQYF,TGTGCCAGCAGCCCCGGACTAGCGGGGTTGGATACGCAGTATTTT
TRBJ2-7,TRBV7-2,few,TRBD2,CASSHPGTRDYEQYF,TGTGCCAGCAGCCACCCCGGGACTAGGGACTACGAGCAGTACTTC
TRBJ2-1,TRBV20-1,.,.,CSASLRGGADEQFF,TGCAGTGCTAGCTTGCGAGGGGGGGCCGATGAGCAGTTCTTC
TRBJ2-5,TRBV7-2,few,.,CASSLASRPETQYF,TGTGCCAGCAGCTTAGCTTCCCGTCCCGAGACCCAGTACTTC
TRBJ2-3,TRBV7-3,.,.,CASSEKGDTQYF,TGTGCCAGCAGCGAAAAGGGAGATACGCAGTATTTT
TRBJ1-2,TRBV11-1,few,TRBD1,CASSLLDLRTGGLRGGYGYTF,TGTGCCAGCAGCTTACTCGATCTTAGGACAGGGGGTCTTCGAGGAGGATATGGCTACACCTTC
TRBJ2-3,TRBV30,.,.,CAWSVLSGRDTQYF,TGTGCCTGGAGTGTACTTTCGGGGCGAGATACGCAGTATTTT
TRBJ1-2,TRBV18,few,.,CASSPRGDGEYGYTF,TGTGCCAGCTCACCAAGGGGAGATGGTGAATATGGCTACACCTTC
TRBJ1-5,TRBV5-5,many,.,CASSLGSYSNQPQHF,TGTGCCAGCAGCTTGGGGTCGTATAGCAATCAGCCCCAGCATTTT
TRBJ1-1,TRBV6-5,.,TRBD1,CASSYSISGTGGKWDTEAFF,TGTGCCAGCAGTTACTCGATATCCGGGACAGGGGGCAAATGGGACACTGAAGCTTTCTTT
TRBJ2-1,TRBV28,.,.,CASSSGQTSYNEQFF,TGTGCCAGCAGTTCCGGACAGACGTCCTACAATGAGCAGTTCTTC
TRBJ1-5,TRBV28,.,.,CASRAGYSGNQPQHF,TGTGCCAGCAGGGCCGGGTATTCGGGCAATCAGCCCCAGCATTTT
TRBJ2-3,TRBV20-1,many,.,CSAGTSLGITDTQYF,TGCAGTGCTGGAACCTCACTAGGGATAACAGATACGCAGTATTTT
TRBJ1-2,TRBV7-2,.,.,CASSFREGYTF,TGTGCCAGCAGCTTCAGGGAAGGCTACACCTTC
TRBJ1-2,TRBV7-9,.,.,CASSPIRARGYGYTF,TGTGCCAGCAGCCCGATCCGGGCCCGGGGCTATGGCTACACCTTC
TRBJ1-2,TRBV11-2,.,TRBD1,CATTEIRDSQLDGYTF,TGTGCCACCACAGAGATCCGGGACAGCCAGTTAGATGGCTACACCTTC
TRBJ2-1,TRBV7-2,.,.,CASSLATWGAEQFF,TGTGCCAGCAGCTTAGCGACGTGGGGTGCTGAGCAGTTCTTC
TRBJ1-2,TRBV5-5,few,.,CASSSGGLNYGYTF,TGTGCCAGCAGCTCGGGGGGCCTGAACTATGGCTACACCTTC
TRBJ1-1,TRBV12-3/TRBV12-4,.,TRBD1,CADGQGASEAFF,TGTGCCGACGGACAGGGGGCGAGTGAAGCTTTCTTT
TRBJ1-5,TRBV20-1,.,.,CSARERVGNQPQHF,TGCAGTGCTAGAGAGAGGGTTGGCAATCAGCCCCAGCATTTT
TRBJ2-3,TRBV5-1,few,.,CASSTTLANTDTQYF,TGCGCCAGCAGCACCACACTAGCCAACACAGATACGCAGTATTTT
TRBJ1-2,TRBV6-2/TRBV6-3,.,.,CASSYSVAGGGYTF,TGTGCCAGCAGTTACTCCGTTGCGGGAGGTGGCTACACCTTC
TRBJ2-6,TRBV5-1,few,TRBD1,CASIGDRGRSGANVLTF,TGCGCCAGCATCGGGGACAGGGGGCGAAGTGGGGCCAACGTCCTGACTTTC
TRBJ1-2,TRBV25-1,.,TRBD1,CASSDDRDRSYTF,TGTGCCAGCAGTGATGACAGGGATAGGAGCTACACCTTC
TRBJ1-1,TRBV9,few,.,CASSVELGVPPEAFF,TGTGCCAGCAGCGTAGAATTGGGGGTTCCCCCTGAAGCTTTCTTT
TRBJ2-2,TRBV5-1,few,.,CASSLDGTGELFF,TGTGCCAGCAGCTTAGATGGCACCGGGGAGCTGTTTTTT
TRBJ2-7,TRBV27,.,.,CASSTDSTLTEQYF,TGTGCCAGCAGTACGGACAGTACCTTAACGGAGCAGTACTTC